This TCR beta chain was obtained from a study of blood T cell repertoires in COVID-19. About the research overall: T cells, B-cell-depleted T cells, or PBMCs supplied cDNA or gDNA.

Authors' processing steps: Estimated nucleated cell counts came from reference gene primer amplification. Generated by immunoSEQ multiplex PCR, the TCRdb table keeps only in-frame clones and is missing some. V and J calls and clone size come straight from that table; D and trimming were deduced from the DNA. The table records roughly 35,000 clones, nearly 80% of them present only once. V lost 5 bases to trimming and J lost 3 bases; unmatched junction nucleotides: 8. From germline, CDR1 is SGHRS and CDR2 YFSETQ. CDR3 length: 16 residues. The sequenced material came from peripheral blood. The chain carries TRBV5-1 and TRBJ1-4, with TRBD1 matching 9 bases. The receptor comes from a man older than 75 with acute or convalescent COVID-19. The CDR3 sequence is CASRGGDRAPNEKLFF. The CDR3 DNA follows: TGCGCCAGCAGAGGAGGGGACAGGGCCCCTAATGAAAAACTGTTTTTT.